These 9 T cell receptor beta chains were all obtained from the same sample, sequenced in a study of T cell repertoires in cytomegalovirus infection. From the reads, TCRdb called clonotypes with MiXCR, one entry per CDR3 protein. The sample yields 400,000 or so distinct CDR3 sequences, around a sixth seen once. Material: PBMCs. These TCRs come from a human donor in good health (CMV status not recorded). Some clones in this sample may be carry-over from other donors' samples.

This clonotype was seen many times. The chain carries TRBV10-3 and TRBJ2-1; 8 bases agree with TRBD2. The germline V gene has CDR1 ENHRY and CDR2 SYGVKD. V trimming: 5 bases; J trimming: 7 bases; junction bases outside the gene matches: 13. The CDR3 consists of 16 residues. The CDR3 sequence is CAISSHRDGRGNEQFF. As DNA, the CDR3 is TGTGCCATCAGTAGTCACAGGGACGGGAGGGGGAATGAGCAGTTCTTC.

This clonotype was recorded a few times. The V call is TRBV5-1, the J call TRBJ1-1; D ambiguous. The CDR3 consists of 12 residues. V shed 4 bases and J shed 7 bases, with 11 bases lying between them. Germline CDR1 and CDR2: SGHRS and YFSETQ. The CDR3 nucleotides read TGCGCCAGCAGCCCTGATCGAAATGAAGCTTTCTTT. Translating gives CASSPDRNEAFF. Supplemented by reference TRBV5-1 and TRBJ1-1, the full variable domain reads KAGVTQTPRYLIKTRGQQVTLSCSPISGHRSVSWYQQTPGQGLQFLFEYFSETQRNKGNFPGRFSGRQFSNSRSEMNVSTLELGDSALYLCASSPDRNEAFFGQGTRLTVV.

This chain connects TRBV6-2 or TRBV6-3 to TRBJ2-1; 10 bases line up with TRBD2. V was clipped by 6 bases and J by 4 bases; unmatched bases: 9. Germline CDR1 reads MNHEY; CDR2 reads SVGEGT. The CDR3 contains 16 residues. The CDR3 region has the DNA TGTGCCAGCAGAGACCCGGGACTAGCGCATTACAATGAGCAGTTCTTC. This codes for CASRDPGLAHYNEQFF.

The V and J genes are TRBV28 and TRBJ1-5; no reliable D call. V gave up 6 bases and J gave up 8 bases, with 23 bases separating them. Germline values: CDR1 MDHEN, CDR2 SYDVKM. This CDR3 region has 16 residues. CDR3 sequence reads: CASSSTSIRSYKPQHF. The DNA for the CDR3 is TGTGCCAGCAGCTCAACAAGTATAAGGAGCTATAAGCCCCAGCATTTT.

This clonotype showed up many times. The chain is built from TRBV7-6 and TRBJ2-1; no firm D call. The germline V gene has CDR1 SGHVS and CDR2 FNYEAQ. Trimming stripped 5 bases from V and 4 bases from J, with 9 bases between. This CDR3 has 13 amino acids. The DNA of the CDR3 is TGTGCCAGCAGCCCTCACCCTTACAATGAGCAGTTCTTC. This encodes CASSPHPYNEQFF.

This chain links TRBV7-2 with TRBJ2-3; D unclear. Trimming removed 5 bases at V and 6 bases at J, with 18 bases between. This CDR3 has 15 residues. Germline V lookup: CDR1 SGHTA, CDR2 FQGNSA. The CDR3 spells CASSLSPALADTQYF. CDR3 bases: TGTGCCAGCAGCCTTAGTCCTGCCCTTGCGGATACGCAGTATTTT.

This clonotype was detected only once. This could be a read error, since a much larger clone is one nucleotide away. The V and J genes are TRBV11-3 and TRBJ2-2; maybe TRBD2 (6 bases). CDR1 and CDR2 from the germline V gene are SGHNT and YENEEA. The CDR3 is made up of 13 amino acids. Trimming shortened V by 5 bases and J by 4 bases, and 8 bases separated the two germline ends. The CDR3 sequence: CASSGGSTGELFF. Here the CDR3 DNA reads TGTGCCAGCAGCGGGGGGTCCACCGGGGAGCTGTTTTTT.

The sample holds many counts of this clonotype. V gene TRBV7-9 combines with J gene TRBJ1-1; D unresolved. CDR3 length equals 13 residues. Germline CDR1 and CDR2: SEHNR and FQNEAQ (reference sequence). V was pared by 1 base and J by 8 bases, with 11 bases between. The CDR3 region has the DNA TGTGCCAGCAGCTTAGGAGTGGACCGGGAAGCTTTCTTT. Its translation: CASSLGVDREAFF.

The chain combines TRBV20-1 with TRBJ2-4; 8 bases are shared with TRBD1. Per germline, CDR1 DFQATT and CDR2 SNEGSKA (reference sequence). This CDR3 has 16 residues. With V trimmed by 1 base and J by 6 bases, 11 bases remained unmatched. This CDR3 is CSARGTPGGSGNIQYF. CDR3 sequence (DNA): TGCAGTGCTAGAGGAACACCAGGGGGCTCCGGAAACATTCAGTACTTC.